What follows are 6 T cell receptor beta chains derived from one specimen sequenced in a study of blood T cells in healthy people across ages. A J-beta primer mix and a sample-barcoded 5' primer were used in a second PCR of roughly 6 to 11 cycles. One entry per CDR3 protein results from TCRdb running MiXCR on the 5' RACE reads. The sample contains 800,000 to 1,300,000 distinct CDR3 sequences, less than 25% of which appear only once. This sample also appeared in a second study, on T cells of mothers and their children.

The sequencing input was blood. The origin of the receptors is a girl under 10 years old in good health.

This clonotype was counted only a few times. This rearrangement joins TRBV10-3 to TRBJ2-5; D is perhaps TRBD2 (6 bases). CDR1 is ENHRY, CDR2 SYGVKD, per germline. The CDR3 spans 13 residues. The V end lost 6 bases, the J end lost 2 bases, and 10 bases lay between the germline ends. The CDR3 bases are TGTGCCATCAGACCGGGACTTCAAGAGACCCAGTACTTC. Translated: CAIRPGLQETQYF.

This clonotype was seen a handful of times. The V gene is TRBV13, the J gene TRBJ1-1; D is possibly TRBD1 (5 bases). CDR1 and CDR2 (germline): PRHDT, FYEKMQ (reference sequence). CDR3 length equals 15 residues. Trimming cost V 2 bases and J 7 bases, with 17 bases left between them. The CDR3 sequence is CASSLSPSLGVEAFF. The CDR3 bases are TGTGCCAGCAGCTTATCGCCGTCTTTGGGGGTTGAAGCTTTCTTT.

The rearrangement links TRBV5-1 to TRBJ1-2; TRBD1 aligns across 7 bases. Germline lookup yields CDR1 SGHRS and CDR2 YFSETQ. This CDR3 has 16 residues. After removal of 4 bases from V and 8 bases from J, the junction contained 17 bases not matched to a gene. The DNA for the CDR3 is TGCGCCAGCAGCCTGCAATCCGGGACAGCAGGGGTAGGCTACACCTTC. Encoded protein: CASSLQSGTAGVGYTF.

V is TRBV12-3 or TRBV12-4 and J is TRBJ2-2; TRBD1 is a possible D gene (6 bases). This CDR3 is 13 amino acids long. V shed 7 bases and J shed 7 bases, with 13 bases lying between them. The CDR3 nucleotides read TGTGCCAGCACTATCGGGACATACGGGGAGCTGTTTTTT. It specifies CASTIGTYGELFF.

V usage is TRBV20-1 and J usage is TRBJ2-7; 9 bases map to TRBD1. Germline assignment: CDR1 DFQATT and CDR2 SNEGSKA (reference sequence). This CDR3 has 13 residues. Losses at the gene ends were 5 bases for V and 5 bases for J; bases not matched to a gene: 7. In nucleotides, the CDR3 is TGCAGTGCTCTTGGGACAGGGTGGAACGAGCAGTACTTC. Protein product: CSALGTGWNEQYF.

This clonotype was seen a few times. This chain connects TRBV7-6 to TRBJ1-5; TRBD1 might be the D (5 bases). V gave up 0 bases and J gave up 6 bases, with 12 bases separating them. This CDR3 region has 15 residues. CDR1 is SGHVS and CDR2 is FNYEAQ in the germline V gene. As DNA, the CDR3 is TGTGCCAGCAGCTTAGCCCAGGGCTGGGTTCAGCCCCAGCATTTT. Amino acid sequence: CASSLAQGWVQPQHF. Complete variable domain (other parts from reference TRBV7-6 and TRBJ1-5): GAGVSQSPRYKVTKRGQDVALRCDPISGHVSLYWYRQALGQGPEFLTYFNYEAQQDKSGLPNDRFSAERPEGSISTLTIQRTEQRDSAMYRCASSLAQGWVQPQHFGDGTRLSIL.